The clone carrying this TCR beta chain has just one count. Its specificity is unknown. The repertoire was sequenced with immunoSEQ multiplex PCR; TCRdb's copy has only in-frame clones and lacks some. Here the sample spans around 87,000 clones, about nine tenths being singletons. The sample comes from a study of T cell responses to AZD1222 COVID-19 vaccine. General observations from the study: Increased Spike-specific TCR breadth and depth were observed after two AZD1222 doses. Reportedly, nearly half of unique spike TCRs recognized epitopes outside B.1.351/B.1.1.7 mutations. Just six AZD1222 recipients were seropositive at baseline.

Source: peripheral blood, taken on day 0 of AZD1222 vaccination. The receptor's source is an adult in good health.

This CDR3 reads CASSIRGLGAFF. The CDR3 nucleotides read TGTGCCAGTAGTATTAGGGGTCTGGGAGCTTTCTTT. This chain connects TRBV19 to TRBJ1-1; D is perhaps TRBD1 (5 bases). This CDR3 has 12 residues. The V end lost 3 bases, the J end lost 10 bases, and 12 bases lay between the germline ends. Germline V gives CDR1 LNHDA, CDR2 SQIVND (reference sequence).